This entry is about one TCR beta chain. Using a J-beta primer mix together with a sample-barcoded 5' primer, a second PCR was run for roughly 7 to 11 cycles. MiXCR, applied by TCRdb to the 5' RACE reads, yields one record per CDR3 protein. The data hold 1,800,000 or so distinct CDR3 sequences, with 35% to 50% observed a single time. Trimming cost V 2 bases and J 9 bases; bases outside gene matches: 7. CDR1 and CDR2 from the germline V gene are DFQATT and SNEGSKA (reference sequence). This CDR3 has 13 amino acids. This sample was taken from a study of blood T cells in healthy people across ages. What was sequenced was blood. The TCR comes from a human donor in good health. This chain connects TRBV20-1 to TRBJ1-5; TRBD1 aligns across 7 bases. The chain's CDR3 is CSARTQGGRPQHF. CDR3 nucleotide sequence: TGCAGTGCTAGAACCCAGGGGGGTCGGCCCCAGCATTTT.